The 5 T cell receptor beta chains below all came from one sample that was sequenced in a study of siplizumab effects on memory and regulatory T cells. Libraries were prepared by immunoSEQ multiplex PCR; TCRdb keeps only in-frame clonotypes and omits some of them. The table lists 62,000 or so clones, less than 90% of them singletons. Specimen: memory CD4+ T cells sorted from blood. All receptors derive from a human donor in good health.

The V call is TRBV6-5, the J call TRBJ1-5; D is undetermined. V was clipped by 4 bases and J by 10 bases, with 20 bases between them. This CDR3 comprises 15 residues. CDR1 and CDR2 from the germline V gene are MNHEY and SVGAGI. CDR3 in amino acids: CASSSSVKGDRPQHF. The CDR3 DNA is TGTGCCAGCAGTTCCTCCGTGAAGGGTGATAGACCCCAGCATTTT.

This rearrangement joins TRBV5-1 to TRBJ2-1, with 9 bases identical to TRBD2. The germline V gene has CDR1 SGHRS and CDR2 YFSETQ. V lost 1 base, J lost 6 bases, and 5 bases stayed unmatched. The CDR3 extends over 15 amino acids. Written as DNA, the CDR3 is TGCGCCAGCAGCTTGTTGGCGGGAGGGATCAATGAGCAGTTCTTC. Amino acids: CASSLLAGGINEQFF. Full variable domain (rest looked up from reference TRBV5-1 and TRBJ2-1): KAGVTQTPRYLIKTRGQQVTLSCSPISGHRSVSWYQQTPGQGLQFLFEYFSETQRNKGNFPGRFSGRQFSNSRSEMNVSTLELGDSALYLCASSLLAGGINEQFFGPGTRLTVL.

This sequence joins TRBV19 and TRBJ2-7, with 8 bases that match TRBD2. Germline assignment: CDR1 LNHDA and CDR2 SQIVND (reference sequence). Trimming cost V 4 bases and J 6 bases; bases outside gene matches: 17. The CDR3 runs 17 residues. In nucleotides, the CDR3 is TGTGCCAGTAGTACGCGCCAGAGTGGGACTAGTAAAGGCGAGCAGTACTTC. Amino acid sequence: CASSTRQSGTSKGEQYF.

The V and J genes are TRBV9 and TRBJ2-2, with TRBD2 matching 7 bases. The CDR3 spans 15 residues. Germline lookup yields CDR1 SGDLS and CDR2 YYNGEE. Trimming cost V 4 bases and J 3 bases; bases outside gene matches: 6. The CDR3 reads CASSRRDYYTGELFF. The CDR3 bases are TGTGCCAGCAGCCGACGGGACTACTACACCGGGGAGCTGTTTTTT.

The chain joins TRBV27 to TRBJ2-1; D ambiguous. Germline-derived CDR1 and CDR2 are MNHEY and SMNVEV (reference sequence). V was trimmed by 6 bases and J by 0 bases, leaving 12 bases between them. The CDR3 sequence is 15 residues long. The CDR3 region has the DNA TGTGCCAGCAGCATCTCCCCTGCCTCCTACAATGAGCAGTTCTTC. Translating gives CASSISPASYNEQFF.